These 24 T cell receptor beta chains were all obtained from the same sample, sequenced in a study of blood T cell repertoires in COVID-19. Measured with immunoSEQ multiplex PCR; TCRdb has only the in-frame clones, and not every one. The repertoire holds fewer than 200,000 clones, about four fifths seen once, with around 8.1% in the top ten. The specimen was peripheral blood. The receptors shown here come from an older woman with COVID-19, enrolled during active disease.

The genes are TRBV18 and TRBJ2-1; D perhaps matches TRBD2 (6 bases). The V gene's germline CDR1 is KGHSH and CDR2 LQKENI. The CDR3 covers 16 residues. Trimming stripped 4 bases from V and 5 bases from J, with 18 bases between. The chain's CDR3 is CASSRAGLNFDNEQFF. Written as DNA, the CDR3 is TGTGCCAGCTCACGGGCGGGACTCAACTTCGACAATGAGCAGTTCTTC.

This clone was seen a few times. V and J are TRBV27 and TRBJ1-1; a weak D match, TRBD1 (5 bases). V was clipped by 2 bases and J by 6 bases, with 10 bases between them. CDR3 length equals 13 residues. CDR1 and CDR2 (germline): MNHEY, SMNVEV (reference sequence). CDR3 coding DNA: TGTGCCAGCAGTTTAATCCGGACATCTGAAGCTTTCTTT. It specifies CASSLIRTSEAFF.

Only a few counts were recorded for this clone. V usage is TRBV11-2 and J usage is TRBJ2-3; a possible D gene is TRBD2 (6 bases). Trimming shortened V by 3 bases and J by 0 bases, and 13 bases separated the two germline ends. The CDR3 extends over 16 amino acids. The germline CDR1 and CDR2 sequences are SGHAT and FQNNGV. CDR3 sequence reads: CASSFHPGTSTDTQYF. CDR3 in DNA: TGTGCCAGCAGCTTCCATCCCGGGACTAGCACAGATACGCAGTATTTT.

This chain joins TRBV25-1 and TRBJ2-3; 8 bases fit TRBD2. The length of the CDR3 is 16 residues. Germline V gene data show CDR1 as MGHDK and CDR2 as SYGVNS. The trim removed 3 bases at V and 4 bases at J, leaving 9 bases unmatched. The CDR3 loop is CASSDPSGSGADTQYF. The CDR3, as DNA: TGTGCCAGCAGTGATCCGAGCGGGAGTGGTGCAGATACGCAGTATTTT.

This rearrangement joins TRBV7-2 to TRBJ1-4; the D is unclear. This CDR3 is built from 15 residues. The germline V and J ends were trimmed by 1 base and 8 bases, with 14 bases remaining between them. Germline CDR1 reads SGHTA; CDR2 reads FQGNSA. DNA for the CDR3: TGTGCCAGCAGCTTAGACCGCCACCCGGGGGAAAAACTGTTTTTT. Translated, it gives CASSLDRHPGEKLFF.

The chain is built from TRBV19 and TRBJ1-3, with D hard to call. Trimming took 7 bases from V and 1 from J, leaving 8 bases between them. CDR3 length equals 13 residues. CDR1 is LNHDA and CDR2 is SQIVND in the germline V gene (reference sequence). The CDR3, as DNA: TGTGCCAGTAAAACGACATCTGGAAACACCATATATTTT. Amino acid sequence: CASKTTSGNTIYF.

V gene TRBV14 combines with J gene TRBJ1-6, with D perhaps matching TRBD1 (5 bases). Germline assignment: CDR1 SGHDN and CDR2 FVKESK. Trimming stripped 3 bases from V and 6 bases from J, with 9 bases between. CDR3 length equals 14 residues. The CDR3: CASSHAGGNSPLHF. In DNA, the CDR3 is TGTGCCAGCAGCCATGCCGGGGGTAATTCACCCCTCCACTTT. Variable domain in full (rest from reference TRBV14 and TRBJ1-6): EAGVTQFPSHSVIEKGQTVTLRCDPISGHDNLYWYRRVMGKEIKFLLHFVKESKQDESGMPNNRFLAERTGGTYSTLKVQPAELEDSGVYFCASSHAGGNSPLHFGNGTRLTVT.

In this sample, this clone turned up once. The chain employs TRBV7-3 and TRBJ1-1; D is uncertain. With 4 bases removed from V and 0 bases from J, the gap between germline ends came to 6 bases. The CDR3 runs to 13 residues. CDR1 SGHTA and CDR2 FQGTGA come from the germline V gene. The CDR3 nucleotides read TGTGCCAGCAGCTCACACATGAACACTGAAGCTTTCTTT. Translated, it gives CASSSHMNTEAFF. Full variable domain (rest looked up from reference TRBV7-3 and TRBJ1-1): GAGVSQTPSNKVTEKGKYVELRCDPISGHTALYWYRQSLGQGPEFLIYFQGTGAADDSGLPNDRFFAVRPEGSVSTLKIQRTERGDSAVYLCASSSHMNTEAFFGQGTRLTVV.

The gene calls are TRBV3-1 (or the pseudogene TRBV3-2) and TRBJ2-2; no clear D. CDR3 length: 15 amino acids. Germline V gene data show CDR1 as LGHDT and CDR2 as YNNKEL (reference sequence). V lost 6 bases, J lost 3 bases, and 14 bases lay in between. This CDR3 reads CASRPHEIDTGELFF. In DNA form, the CDR3 reads TGTGCCAGCAGACCCCACGAGATAGACACCGGGGAGCTGTTTTTT.

This rearrangement joins TRBV3-1 (or the pseudogene TRBV3-2) to TRBJ1-4, with TRBD1 as a possible D gene (5 bases). This CDR3 comprises 15 residues. Germline CDR1 and CDR2: LGHDT and YNNKEL (reference sequence). The germline V and J ends were trimmed by 3 bases and 0 bases, with 8 bases remaining between them. The CDR3 loop reads CASSHRTTTNEKLFF. CDR3 in DNA: TGTGCCAGCAGCCACCGGACAACAACTAATGAAAAACTGTTTTTT.

DNA for the CDR3: TGTGCCAGCAGCTTAGATCTGGCTTTGTACGAGCAGTACGTC. Amino acids: CASSLDLALYEQYV. V usage is TRBV11-2 and J usage is TRBJ2-7, with D unclear. Trimming stripped 0 bases from V and 4 bases from J, with 10 bases between. This CDR3 region has 14 residues. Looked up from germline, CDR1 is SGHAT and CDR2 is FQNNGV.

This chain uses TRBV7-2 with TRBJ1-2; 11 bases are a match to TRBD1. The germline gives CDR1 SGHTA, CDR2 FQGNSA. The junction had 6 bases not matched to a gene; V was cut back by 2 bases and J by 7 bases. The CDR3 has 15 residues. CDR3 region: CASSLPGTGGFGYTF. Written as DNA, the CDR3 is TGTGCCAGCAGCTTACCCGGGACAGGGGGATTTGGCTACACCTTC.

This clone was seen a single time. The genes are TRBV5-1 and TRBJ1-3, with D hard to call. With 0 bases removed from V and 0 bases from J, the gap between germline ends came to 7 bases. Germline V lookup: CDR1 SGHRS, CDR2 YFSETQ. This CDR3 region has 15 residues. Written as DNA, the CDR3 is TGCGCCAGCAGCTTGGACAGTCCCTCTGGAAACACCATATATTTT. It yields the protein CASSLDSPSGNTIYF.

The V and J genes are TRBV6-1 and TRBJ1-1, with a possible D match to TRBD1 (5 bases). Germline CDR1 is MNHNS and CDR2 is SASEGT. V lost 3 bases to trimming and J lost 2 bases, with 13 bases between them. The CDR3 totals 15 residues. The CDR3 region is CASSDPGGANTEAFF. For the CDR3, the DNA is TGTGCCAGCAGTGACCCGGGAGGGGCTAACACTGAAGCTTTCTTT.

The chain joins TRBV19 to TRBJ1-4, with a weak D call TRBD1 (5 bases). Germline CDR1 LNHDA, CDR2 SQIVND (reference sequence). V lost 6 bases to trimming and J lost 8 bases, with 13 bases between them. The CDR3 sequence is 13 residues long. CDR3 nucleotide sequence: TGTGCCAGTAGAGACAGAGGCGCCGAAAAACTGTTTTTT. Its protein product is CASRDRGAEKLFF.

This clone appeared a few times. The genes are TRBV10-1 and TRBJ2-2; 11 nucleotides match TRBD2. Germline assignment: CDR1 WNHNN and CDR2 SYGVQD (reference sequence). V lost 8 bases to trimming and J lost 4 bases; unmatched junction nucleotides: 3. CDR3 size: 14 residues. Here the CDR3 reads CASPSGGPTGELFF. The CDR3 DNA is TGCGCCAGCCCTAGCGGGGGGCCCACCGGGGAGCTGTTTTTT.

This clone was counted a single time. This rearrangement joins TRBV7-9 to TRBJ1-4; TRBD1 aligns across 9 bases. The CDR3 sequence is 14 residues long. The V gene's germline CDR1 is SEHNR and CDR2 FQNEAQ (reference sequence). Trimming removed 3 bases from V and 7 bases from J; junction bases left unmatched: 3. The CDR3 bases are TGTGCCAGCAGCTTGGGACAGGGTGTTGAAAAACTGTTTTTT. This gives the protein CASSLGQGVEKLFF. The entire variable domain, with the rest obtained from reference TRBV7-9 and TRBJ1-4, is as follows: DTGVSQNPRHKITKRGQNVTFRCDPISEHNRLYWYRQTLGQGPEFLTYFQNEAQLEKSRLLSDRFSAERPKGSFSTLEIQRTEQGDSAMYLCASSLGQGVEKLFFGSGTQLSVL.

The sample holds a few counts of this clone. The chain joins TRBV9 to TRBJ2-1; TRBD1 aligns across 9 bases. V shed 0 bases and J 8 bases; nucleotides not matched to a gene: 9. The CDR3 contains 16 residues. The V gene's germline CDR1 is SGDLS and CDR2 YYNGEE. CDR3 bases: TGTGCCAGCAGCGTAGCCCCAGGACAGGGGCCAGATGAGCAGTTCTTC. This gives the protein CASSVAPGQGPDEQFF.

The chain uses TRBV5-5 and TRBJ2-3; D possibly corresponds to TRBD2 (5 bases). Trimming shortened V by 5 bases and J by 0 bases, and 13 bases separated the two germline ends. The length of the CDR3 is 15 residues. Germline CDR1 reads SGHKS; CDR2 reads YYEKEE (reference sequence). Here the CDR3 reads CASRWTGISTDTQYF. CDR3 in DNA: TGTGCCAGCAGATGGACGGGGATCAGCACAGATACGCAGTATTTT.

V gene TRBV24-1 combines with J gene TRBJ2-4; unclear D gene. CDR1 is KGHDR, CDR2 SFDVKD, per germline. The CDR3 consists of 13 residues. The germline V and J ends were trimmed by 7 bases and 7 bases, with 13 bases remaining between them. The CDR3 loop is CATSEEVSNIQYF. The DNA for the CDR3 is TGTGCCACCAGCGAAGAGGTCTCCAACATTCAGTACTTC.

The chain employs TRBV27 and TRBJ1-2; no reliable D call. Trimming shortened V by 6 bases and J by 4 bases, and 12 bases separated the two germline ends. Germline assignment: CDR1 MNHEY and CDR2 SMNVEV (reference sequence). The CDR3 totals 13 residues. This CDR3 reads CASSPSPPYGYTF. The CDR3 DNA reads TGTGCCAGCAGCCCAAGCCCCCCCTATGGCTACACCTTC.

The chain uses TRBV5-1 and TRBJ2-7; D is perhaps TRBD2 (6 bases). Germline loops: CDR1 SGHRS, CDR2 YFSETQ. CDR3 size: 13 residues. V was trimmed by 3 bases and J by 6 bases, leaving 13 bases between them. CDR3 sequence (DNA): TGCGCCAGCAGCTGGGGGGACTTTCGCGAGCAGTACTTC. Translation gives CASSWGDFREQYF. The entire variable domain, with the rest obtained from reference TRBV5-1 and TRBJ2-7, is as follows: KAGVTQTPRYLIKTRGQQVTLSCSPISGHRSVSWYQQTPGQGLQFLFEYFSETQRNKGNFPGRFSGRQFSNSRSEMNVSTLELGDSALYLCASSWGDFREQYFGPGTRLTVT.

The CDR3 sequence: CASSESSGGADTQYF. The CDR3 DNA reads TGCGCCAGCAGTGAGTCGAGTGGAGGTGCAGATACGCAGTATTTT. The chain combines TRBV10-1 with TRBJ2-3; TRBD2 might be the D (5 bases). Germline V gene data show CDR1 as WNHNN and CDR2 as SYGVQD (reference sequence). V gave up 0 bases and J gave up 4 bases, with 11 bases separating them. This CDR3 is 15 amino acids long.

J is TRBJ1-6 and V is TRBV6-5, with a weak D call TRBD1 (5 bases). Germline V lookup: CDR1 MNHEY, CDR2 SVGAGI. This CDR3 is built from 13 residues. The V end lost 7 bases, the J end lost 9 bases, and 13 bases lay between the germline ends. The CDR3 reads CASTGGRGSPLHF. CDR3 in DNA: TGTGCCAGCACGGGGGGAAGAGGTTCACCCCTCCACTTT.